The sequence of this T cell receptor beta chain was determined in a study of OX40 agonist ivuxolimab in advanced cancers. Study-wide context: Age averaged around 60 years (range roughly 23 to 80), and roughly 80% were male.

Broader study findings: There were, on average, more expanded clones in CD8+ T cells than in CD4+.

This clone has just a few counts. Its antigen is as yet unknown. There are 16 residues in the CDR3. The data were produced by immunoSEQ multiplex PCR, yet TCRdb's version contains in-frame clones alone and is incomplete. The top ten hold about 0.76% of the sample, which has 65,000 to 95,000 clones, around 88% seen once. This TCR was recovered from an adult with an advanced solid tumor such as melanoma, head and neck, liver or kidney cancer. The specimen comprised CD4+ or CD8+ T cells sorted from blood, sampled in a trial of the OX40 agonist ivuxolimab. The chain recombines TRBV21-1 with TRBJ2-3; the table's D call, TRBD2, was not checked against the DNA. TRBV21-1 is marked as a pseudogene. CDR3 sequence reads: CASSKVAGETTDTQYF. CDR3 DNA sequence: TGTGCCAGCAGCAAAGTAGCGGGAGAGACCACAGATACGCAGTATTTT.